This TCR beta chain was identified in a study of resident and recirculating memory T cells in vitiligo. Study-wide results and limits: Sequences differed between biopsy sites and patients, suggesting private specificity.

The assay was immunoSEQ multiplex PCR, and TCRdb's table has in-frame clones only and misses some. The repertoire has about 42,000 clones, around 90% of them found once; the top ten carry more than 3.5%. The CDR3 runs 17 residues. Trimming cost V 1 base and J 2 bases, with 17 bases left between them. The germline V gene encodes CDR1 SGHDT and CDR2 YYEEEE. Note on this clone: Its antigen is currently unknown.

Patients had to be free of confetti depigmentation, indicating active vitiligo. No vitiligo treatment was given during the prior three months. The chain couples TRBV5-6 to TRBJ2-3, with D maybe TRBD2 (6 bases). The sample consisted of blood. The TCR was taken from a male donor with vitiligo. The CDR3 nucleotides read TGTGCCAGCAGCTTGAGGGTGAGGGGACTGGTCACAGATACGCAGTATTTT. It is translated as CASSLRVRGLVTDTQYF.